This entry lists 14 T cell receptor beta chains sequenced from one sample in a study of early T cells in non-severe SARS-CoV-2 infection. TCRdb reprocessed the 5' RACE reads via MiXCR and lists one record per CDR3 protein. The table records around 50,000 distinct CDR3 sequences, 4.5% to 7% of them present only once. The sequencing sample was made of whole blood. These receptors all stem from an adult who was a healthcare worker with PCR-confirmed SARS-CoV-2 infection or an uninfected control (not recorded which).

This clonotype was seen ten or more times. The V gene is TRBV14, the J gene TRBJ2-3; possible D gene TRBD2, 6 bases. The V end was cut by 3 bases, the J end by 8 bases, with 12 bases between. Germline V gene data show CDR1 as SGHDN and CDR2 as FVKESK. There are 13 residues in the CDR3. The CDR3 DNA is TGTGCCAGCAGCCACGTGGGACTTACTACGCAGTATTTT. Translated, it gives CASSHVGLTTQYF.

This clonotype was detected many times. The CDR3 spells CASSPRDRDANVLTF. CDR3 sequence (DNA): TGTGCCAGCTCACCCCGGGACAGGGATGCCAACGTCCTGACTTTC. This chain links TRBV18 with TRBJ2-6; TRBD1 matches at 9 bases. The V segment lost 3 bases and the J segment 7 bases; nucleotides outside the gene matches: 4. The CDR3 has 15 residues. Germline V gene data show CDR1 as KGHSH and CDR2 as LQKENI.

This clonotype occurred a few times. The chain uses TRBV20-1 and TRBJ2-2; 8 positions agree with TRBD2. V lost 4 bases, J lost 2 bases, and 6 bases stayed unmatched. The length of the CDR3 is 15 residues. Germline V lookup: CDR1 DFQATT, CDR2 SNEGSKA (reference sequence). The CDR3 protein is CSANRLAGNTGELFF. The CDR3 DNA reads TGCAGTGCTAATAGGCTAGCGGGTAACACCGGGGAGCTGTTTTTT.

This clonotype was found many times. The chain couples TRBV29-1 to TRBJ2-2; 7 nucleotides agree with TRBD1. CDR1 is SQVTM, CDR2 ANQGSEA, per germline. CDR3 length: 14 residues. J was trimmed by 3 bases and V by 7 bases; bases with no gene match: 8. This CDR3 is CSGRGQGDTGELFF. In DNA, the CDR3 is TGCAGCGGGCGTGGGCAGGGGGACACCGGGGAGCTGTTTTTT.

This clonotype has ten or more counts. At one boundary the junction diverges from the germline segment, which might be a read error. The V and J genes are TRBV20-1 and TRBJ1-1; 8 bases are shared with TRBD1. CDR1 DFQATT and CDR2 SNEGSKA come from the germline V gene (reference sequence). The CDR3 totals 16 residues. The CDR3 loop is CSARVGQGAGDTEAFF. In nucleotides, the CDR3 is TGCAGTGCCAGAGTGGGGCAGGGGGCAGGAGATACTGAAGCTTTCTTT.

This chain joins TRBV5-6 and TRBJ2-5, with a weak D call TRBD2 (5 bases). The ends were cut back, 4 bases at V and 5 bases at J, with 15 bases in the middle. Germline values: CDR1 SGHDT, CDR2 YYEEEE. This CDR3 has 14 residues. CDR3 DNA sequence: TGTGCCAGCAGCCCTACTAGTGTTTACGAGACCCAGTACTTC. Translation gives CASSPTSVYETQYF.

The V call is TRBV6-4, the J call TRBJ2-2; a weak D match, TRBD2 (5 bases). The germline V gene has CDR1 MRHNA and CDR2 SNTAGT. The CDR3 extends over 12 amino acids. Trimming removed 10 bases at V and 7 bases at J, with 13 bases between. The CDR3 nucleotides are TGTGCCACCTCCGTCGGGATCGGGGAGCTGTTTTTT. Protein product: CATSVGIGELFF.

This clonotype was counted at least ten times. V usage is TRBV27 and J usage is TRBJ1-2; possibly TRBD1 for D (6 bases). Trimming cost V 5 bases and J 5 bases, with 18 bases left between them. CDR1 and CDR2 from the germline V gene are MNHEY and SMNVEV (reference sequence). The CDR3 has 15 residues. The DNA for the CDR3 is TGTGCCAGCAGTCAAAGGACAGTGGGTGTGTATGGCTACACCTTC. Protein: CASSQRTVGVYGYTF.

V is TRBV7-9 and J is TRBJ2-5; 8 nucleotides match TRBD1. CDR1 SEHNR and CDR2 FQNEAQ come from the germline V gene (reference sequence). With V trimmed by 8 bases and J by 2 bases, 13 bases remained unmatched. The CDR3 has 16 residues. CDR3 nucleotides: TGTGCCAGCCTCAGGTCAGGACAGGGCCTACAAGAGACCCAGTACTTC. The encoded protein is CASLRSGQGLQETQYF.

The sample holds many counts of this clonotype. The chain employs TRBV6-5 and TRBJ1-2; D gene unclear. V lost 10 bases and J 9 bases, leaving 24 bases between the germline ends. Looked up from germline, CDR1 is MNHEY and CDR2 is SVGAGI. The CDR3 is 14 amino acids. Here the CDR3 reads CATSEAIGPGSYTF. The CDR3 DNA reads as TGTGCCACCTCAGAGGCCATAGGGCCCGGGAGCTACACCTTC.

This clonotype occurred many times. The chain has TRBV6-4 and TRBJ2-2; no clear D gene. V was pared by 2 bases and J by 0 bases, with 1 base between. This CDR3 has 13 residues. The V gene's germline CDR1 is MRHNA and CDR2 SNTAGT. Here the CDR3 DNA reads TGTGCCAGCAGTGACACGAACACCGGGGAGCTGTTTTTT. It yields the protein CASSDTNTGELFF.

V gene TRBV18 combines with J gene TRBJ1-2, with no clear D. Deletions cut 3 bases from V and 8 bases from J, with 16 bases between. This CDR3 region has 14 residues. CDR1 and CDR2 from the germline V gene are KGHSH and LQKENI. The CDR3 DNA is TGTGCCAGCTCACCCTCACAAACCACTCTAGGCTACACCTTC. It yields the protein CASSPSQTTLGYTF.

This clonotype was seen many times. The chain recombines TRBV29-1 with TRBJ2-5, with D maybe TRBD1 (5 bases). CDR3 size: 13 residues. CDR1 SQVTM and CDR2 ANQGSEA come from the germline V gene. V lost 4 bases and J 4 bases, leaving 13 bases between the germline ends. The CDR3 is CSVARQWGETQYF. DNA of the CDR3: TGCAGCGTTGCACGACAGTGGGGAGAGACCCAGTACTTC.

The chain has TRBV30 and TRBJ1-1; D not resolved. V was clipped by 3 bases and J by 2 bases, with 1 base between them. Germline assignment: CDR1 GTSNPN and CDR2 SVGIG (reference sequence). This CDR3 comprises 10 residues. CDR3 coding DNA: TGTGCCTGGAGCAACACTGAAGCTTTCTTT. Protein sequence: CAWSNTEAFF.